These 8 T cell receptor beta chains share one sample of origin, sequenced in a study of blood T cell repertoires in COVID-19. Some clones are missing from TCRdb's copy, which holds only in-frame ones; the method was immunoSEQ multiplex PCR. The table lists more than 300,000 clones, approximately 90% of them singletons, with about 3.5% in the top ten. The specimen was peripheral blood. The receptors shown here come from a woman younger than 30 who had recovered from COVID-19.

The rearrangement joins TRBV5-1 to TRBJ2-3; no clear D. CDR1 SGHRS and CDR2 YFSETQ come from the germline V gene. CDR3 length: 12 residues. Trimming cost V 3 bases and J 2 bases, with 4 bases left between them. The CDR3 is CASSSFTDTQYF. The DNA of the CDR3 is TGCGCCAGCAGCTCATTCACAGATACGCAGTATTTT.

The CDR3: CASMFRPSANYGYTF. CDR3 in DNA: TGTGCCAGCATGTTTCGTCCCTCGGCTAACTATGGCTACACCTTC. V gene TRBV6-1 combines with J gene TRBJ1-2, with D unresolved. The CDR3 runs to 15 residues. Germline CDR1 reads MNHNS; CDR2 reads SASEGT. Trimming stripped 7 bases from V and 0 bases from J, with 15 bases between.

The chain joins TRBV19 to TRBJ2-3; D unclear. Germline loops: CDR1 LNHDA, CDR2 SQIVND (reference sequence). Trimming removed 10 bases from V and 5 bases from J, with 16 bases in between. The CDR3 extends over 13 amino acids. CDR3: CATNLRMGDTQYF. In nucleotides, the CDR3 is TGTGCCACCAACCTGCGGATGGGAGATACGCAGTATTTT.

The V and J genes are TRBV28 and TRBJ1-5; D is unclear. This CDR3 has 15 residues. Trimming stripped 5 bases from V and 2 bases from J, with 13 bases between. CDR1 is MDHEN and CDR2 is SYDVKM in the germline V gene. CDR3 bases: TGTGCCAGCAGTACGACACCCAACGGCAATCAGCCCCAGCATTTT. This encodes CASSTTPNGNQPQHF. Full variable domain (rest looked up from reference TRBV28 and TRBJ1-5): DVKVTQSSRYLVKRTGEKVFLECVQDMDHENMFWYRQDPGLGLRLIYFSYDVKMKEKGDIPEGYSVSREKKERFSLILESASTNQTSMYLCASSTTPNGNQPQHFGDGTRLSIL.

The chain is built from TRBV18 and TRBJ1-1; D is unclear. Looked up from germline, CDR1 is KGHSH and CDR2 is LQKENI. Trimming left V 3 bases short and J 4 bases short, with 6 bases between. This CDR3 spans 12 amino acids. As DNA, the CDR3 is TGTGCCAGCTCACCGGCGGCCACTGAAGCTTTCTTT. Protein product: CASSPAATEAFF. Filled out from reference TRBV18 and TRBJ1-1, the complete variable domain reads NAGVMQNPRHLVRRRGQEARLRCSPMKGHSHVYWYRQLPEEGLKFMVYLQKENIIDESGMPKERFSAEFPKEGPSILRIQQVVRGDSAAYFCASSPAATEAFFGQGTRLTVV.

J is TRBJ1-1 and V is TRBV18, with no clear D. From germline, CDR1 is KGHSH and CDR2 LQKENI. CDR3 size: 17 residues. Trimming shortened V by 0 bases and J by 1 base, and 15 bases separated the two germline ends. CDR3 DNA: TGTGCCAGCTCACCACCCGACGTCGGTGCTAGGAACACTGAAGCTTTCTTT. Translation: CASSPPDVGARNTEAFF.

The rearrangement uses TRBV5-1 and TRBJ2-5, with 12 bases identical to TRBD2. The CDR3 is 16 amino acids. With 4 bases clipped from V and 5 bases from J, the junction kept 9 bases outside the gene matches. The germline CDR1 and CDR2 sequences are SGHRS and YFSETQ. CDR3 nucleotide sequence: TGCGCCAGCAGCCCATGGACTAGCGGGATGAGGGAGACCCAGTACTTC. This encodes CASSPWTSGMRETQYF.

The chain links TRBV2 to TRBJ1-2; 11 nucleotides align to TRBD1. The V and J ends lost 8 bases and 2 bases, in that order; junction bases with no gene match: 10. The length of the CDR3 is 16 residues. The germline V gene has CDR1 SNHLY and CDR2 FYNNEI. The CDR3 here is CASWDGTGGINYGYTF. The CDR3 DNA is TGTGCCAGCTGGGACGGGACAGGGGGGATAAACTATGGCTACACCTTC.